This TCR beta chain appears in the sequencing data of a study of vaccination effects on CD4 cells after COVID-19. As for the study in general: After two million PBMC were placed in each well, they were cultured with roughly 11 IU/ml IL-2 and around 10 ug/ml peptides.

Method: immunoSEQ multiplex PCR; TCRdb's copy keeps in-frame clones and lacks some. The data show about 40,000 clones, around two thirds seen once. The culture ran for 10 days, and then CD4+ T cells were isolated. Two doses of either BNT162b2 or mRNA-1273 were given to each participant. The authors replaced half the medium with IL-2 medium on days 3 and 7. J was trimmed by 4 bases and V by 3 bases; bases with no gene match: 5. The CDR3 runs to 16 residues. Germline lookup yields CDR1 SNHLY and CDR2 FYNNEI. By proportion, this clone is medium-sized (0.01 to 0.1%). As yet, its antigen is unknown. This material consisted of CD4+ T cells from PBMCs cultured without peptide, taken after COVID-19 vaccination. This sequence was found in a human donor who received a COVID-19 vaccine. The chain recombines TRBV2 with TRBJ2-7, with 14 nucleotides matching TRBD2. The CDR3 spells CASSDGGTSGGYEQYF. Here the CDR3 DNA reads TGTGCCAGCAGTGATGGGGGGACTAGCGGGGGTTACGAGCAGTACTTC. The whole variable domain, filled in from reference TRBV2 and TRBJ2-7, reads EPEVTQTPSHQVTQMGQEVILRCVPISNHLYFYWYRQILGQKVEFLVSFYNNEISEKSEIFDDQFSVERPDGSNFTLKIRSTKLEDSAMYFCASSDGGTSGGYEQYFGPGTRLTVT.